The 13 T cell receptor beta chains given below trace back to one sample, sequenced in a study of T cells in Graves' hyperthyroidism and ophthalmopathy. RNA transcripts were the template for amplifying TCR beta CDR3 regions. First-round RT-PCR with HTBI primers amplified the TCR CDR3 region. TCRdb fed the multiplex PCR reads into MiXCR, producing one record per CDR3 protein. The sample lists some 600,000 distinct CDR3 sequences; around 14% were seen once. Sequences were obtained from blood. Every receptor here comes from a woman younger than 45 with Graves' hyperthyroidism that later progressed to Graves' ophthalmopathy.

This clonotype showed up many times. The chain links TRBV12-3 or TRBV12-4 to TRBJ1-5, with unresolved D. This CDR3 spans 14 amino acids. V lost 4 bases, J lost 3 bases, and 10 bases lay in between. Written as DNA, the CDR3 is TGTGCCAGCAGTTCGCGCCGGGACAATCAGCCCCAGCATTTT. Encoded protein: CASSSRRDNQPQHF.

This clonotype showed up many times. This sequence joins TRBV28 and TRBJ2-5; TRBD1 aligns across 11 bases. The CDR3 covers 16 residues. The ends lost 5 bases at V and 4 bases at J; junction bases unmatched: 9. Germline V gene data show CDR1 as MDHEN and CDR2 as SYDVKM. CDR3 protein: CASSHPMDRGRETQYF. CDR3 coding DNA: TGTGCCAGCAGTCATCCTATGGACAGGGGGCGAGAGACCCAGTACTTC. The full variable domain, completed using reference TRBV28 and TRBJ2-5, is DVKVTQSSRYLVKRTGEKVFLECVQDMDHENMFWYRQDPGLGLRLIYFSYDVKMKEKGDIPEGYSVSREKKERFSLILESASTNQTSMYLCASSHPMDRGRETQYFGPGTRLLVL.

This clonotype was seen many times. J is TRBJ2-7 and V is TRBV10-3, with 7 bases lining up with TRBD1. CDR1 and CDR2 (germline): ENHRY, SYGVKD. The CDR3 covers 16 residues. V lost 5 bases and J lost 3; bases outside the gene matches: 13. In nucleotides, the CDR3 is TGTGCCATCAGTACTCCGGGACAGAGGTCCGTCTACGAGCAGTACTTC. Protein sequence: CAISTPGQRSVYEQYF.

The chain employs TRBV15 and TRBJ2-5; 7 bases match TRBD2. The germline V gene has CDR1 LNHNV and CDR2 YYDKDF (reference sequence). The CDR3 has 14 residues. The trim removed 1 base at V and 5 bases at J, leaving 4 bases unmatched. CDR3: CATSRGVGGETQYF. For the CDR3, the DNA is TGTGCCACCAGCAGAGGGGTGGGGGGGGAGACCCAGTACTTC. The whole variable domain, remainder taken from reference TRBV15 and TRBJ2-5, is DAMVIQNPRYQVTQFGKPVTLSCSQTLNHNVMYWYQQKSSQAPKLLFHYYDKDFNNEADTPDNFQSRRPNTSFCFLDIRSPGLGDTAMYLCATSRGVGGETQYFGPGTRLLVL.

This clonotype has more than one count but fewer than ten. The chain links TRBV20-1 to TRBJ2-7; D possibly corresponds to TRBD2 (5 bases). V was clipped by 6 bases and J by 1 base, with 10 bases between them. The CDR3 is 12 residues long. Per the germline V gene, CDR1 is DFQATT and CDR2 is SNEGSKA (reference sequence). CDR3 sequence: CSALRDSYEQYF. The CDR3 DNA reads TGCAGTGCCTTACGGGATTCCTACGAGCAGTACTTC.

This clonotype was seen ten or more times. The chain couples TRBV7-3 to TRBJ2-7, with a weak D call TRBD1 (5 bases). The V end lost 2 bases, the J end lost 4 bases, and 12 bases lay between the germline ends. Germline CDR1 and CDR2: SGHTA and FQGTGA. The CDR3 has 14 amino acids. The CDR3 bases are TGTGCCAGCAGCTTAGCGGCAGGGATTTACGAGCAGTACTTC. Its protein is CASSLAAGIYEQYF. The variable domain in full, completed from reference TRBV7-3 and TRBJ2-7, reads GAGVSQTPSNKVTEKGKYVELRCDPISGHTALYWYRQSLGQGPEFLIYFQGTGAADDSGLPNDRFFAVRPEGSVSTLKIQRTERGDSAVYLCASSLAAGIYEQYFGPGTRLTVT.

In its sample, this clonotype was seen a few times. One end of the junction fails to match germline, which may point to a read error. The rearrangement links TRBV7-3 to TRBJ1-1, with a possible D match to TRBD1 (6 bases). This CDR3 is 13 amino acids long. Germline lookup yields CDR1 SGHTA and CDR2 FQGTGA. CDR3 residues: CAGSYGGLGEAFF. The CDR3 coding sequence is TGTGCCGGCAGCTACGGGGGGCTGGGTGAAGCTTTCTTT.

This clonotype was recorded a few times. The chain is built from TRBV7-9 and TRBJ2-4; 9 nucleotides line up with TRBD1. The CDR3 has 14 residues. CDR1 is SEHNR, CDR2 FQNEAQ, per germline (reference sequence). Trimming took 5 bases from V and 3 from J; bases not matched to a gene: 2. The CDR3 DNA reads as TGTGCCAGCAGCAAGACAGGGGGCAAAAACATTCAGTACTTC. Its protein product is CASSKTGGKNIQYF.

At least ten counts were recorded for this clonotype. The J gene is TRBJ1-1, the V gene TRBV4-1; D is uncertain. Trimming removed 5 bases at V and 4 bases at J, with 14 bases between. The CDR3 consists of 14 residues. CDR1 MGHRA and CDR2 YSYEKL come from the germline V gene. CDR3 protein: CASSFQALGTEAFF. The DNA for the CDR3 is TGCGCCAGCAGCTTCCAGGCTTTGGGCACTGAAGCTTTCTTT.

This clonotype was recorded at least ten times. The rearrangement links TRBV11-2 to TRBJ2-1; 10 nucleotides agree with TRBD2. With V trimmed by 5 bases and J by 4 bases, 5 bases remained unmatched. Looked up from germline, CDR1 is SGHAT and CDR2 is FQNNGV. The length of the CDR3 is 15 residues. DNA for the CDR3: TGTGCCAGCAGCACCGGGACTAGCGTATACAATGAGCAGTTCTTC. Amino acid sequence: CASSTGTSVYNEQFF.

This clonotype was detected ten times or more. The chain is built from TRBV12-3 or TRBV12-4 and TRBJ1-5; 7 bases are a match to TRBD1. Germline trimming cut 5 bases from V and 3 bases from J; bases unmatched to any gene: 19. CDR3 size: 19 residues. This CDR3 reads CASSPGQTHPFPFNQPQHF. The CDR3 coding sequence is TGTGCCAGCAGTCCGGGACAGACGCACCCTTTCCCTTTCAATCAGCCCCAGCATTTT.

This clonotype has at least ten counts. The V gene is TRBV2, the J gene TRBJ1-5; tentative D call: TRBD1 (6 bases). The CDR3 is 15 amino acids. The V gene lost 1 base and the J gene lost 6 bases, with 13 bases spanning the gap. Germline V lookup: CDR1 SNHLY, CDR2 FYNNEI. The CDR3 loop is CASSEEDSQIQPQHF. Written as DNA, the CDR3 is TGTGCCAGCAGTGAAGAGGACAGCCAAATTCAGCCCCAGCATTTT.

About this clonotype: A much bigger clone sits one base away, suggesting this may be a read error. The chain couples TRBV10-3 to TRBJ2-2, with 8 bases lining up with TRBD2. The J segment lost 3 bases and the V segment lost 6 bases, leaving 9 bases of the junction unmatched. Germline V gene lookup returns CDR1 ENHRY and CDR2 SYGVKD. This CDR3 contains 16 residues. The CDR3 nucleotides are TGTGCCATCAGGGCTCAAGCGGGGGCGGACACCGGGGAGCTGTTTTTT. It specifies CAIRAQAGADTGELFF.